This T cell receptor beta chain was sequenced for a study of graft-versus-host responses after intestinal transplantation. Overall study context: Tacrolimus and steroids were given for around 3 years to all recipients after anti-thymocyte globulin induction.

The repertoire was sequenced with immunoSEQ multiplex PCR; TCRdb's copy has only in-frame clones and lacks some. The data show 20,000 to 25,000 clones, roughly four fifths seen once. Study-level points and caveats: GvH clones detected in recipient marrow included some appearing first in ileum or blood. Across patients carrying graft-donor T cell macrochimerism, allografts held high graft-versus-host to host-versus-graft clonal ratios.

CDR1 MNHEY and CDR2 SMNVEV come from the germline V gene (reference sequence). CDR3 size: 15 residues. Unmatched junction bases numbered 2, after V lost 3 bases and J lost 0 bases. This clone was seen just once. Its cognate antigen is unknown. This sequence was found in a human donor who was the organ donor for an intestinal transplant. Here the sequenced sample was unstimulated CD8+ T cells sorted from spleen or lymph node cells, taken before transplant. The chain is built from TRBV27 and TRBJ2-1, with 7 bases that match TRBD2. The CDR3 region is CASSFTGGSYNEQFF. CDR3 nucleotide sequence: TGTGCCAGCAGTTTCACGGGGGGCTCCTACAATGAGCAGTTCTTC.